This T cell receptor (beta chain) was identified in a study of blood T cell repertoires in COVID-19 (dated by TCRdb to the early 2020s). With regard to the full study: Collaborator samples came from the United States, Italy and Spain and covered acute and convalescent phases of COVID-19. The material from the prospective study consisted of cDNA or gDNA derived from T cells, B-cell-depleted T cells, or PBMCs. Subjects who had been exposed to COVID-19, were actively infected with it, or had recovered from it provided the deeply sampled blood TCRbeta repertoires that made up the dataset. The repertoires were released in a freely available public database meant as a resource for research on the immune response to SARS-CoV-2. Samples came from the ongoing ImmuneRACE study (first 160 participants) plus 1,254 subjects from 6 global collaborators. Sample metadata almost always included a de-identified subject ID, COVID-19 status, age in years and sex. HLA class I and class II types, where available, came from metadata supplied by the sample provider rather than from assay-based typing.

Points the paper makes about the study in general: Clinical and demographic metadata were provided uncurated, with the amount varying by source and participant.

TCRbeta CDR3 regions were amplified from genomic DNA using the immunoSEQ Assay, a bias-controlled multiplex PCR. The original pipeline was this. Nucleated cell counts per sample were estimated from amplification of reference gene primers within the assay. To quantify the absolute abundance of each unique TCRbeta CDR3 rearrangement, sequence reads were collapsed and filtered. For each sample, productive Simpson clonality was calculated as the square root of Simpson's diversity index across productive rearrangements. TCRdb took over this immuneACCESS table, retaining in-frame rearrangements with V and J assigned. Such tables are incomplete; in checked studies, under half of the missing clones stem from an unresolved V gene, and the remainder is unexplained. V and J calls and clone size come straight from that table; D and trimming were deduced from the DNA. The sample has about 190,000 clones on record, approximately 86% of them singletons. About 2% of the sample is taken by the ten largest.

A word on this clone: This clone's antigen is unknown. Base qualities are not at hand, and no much larger clone is one base apart.

Collaborating institutions collected whole blood in K2EDTA tubes following their own protocols. For TCRbeta analysis, collaborator samples were shipped as frozen whole blood, as isolated PBMCs, or as DNA extracted from either sample type. The junction shows trimming of 5 bases on V and 4 bases on J, and the gene matches do not reach 15 bases of it. There are 18 amino acids in the CDR3, from cysteine to phenylalanine inclusive. The kept DNA is CDR3 alone, 54 bases in frame from the first base. The germline V gene sets CDR1 to MDHEN and CDR2 to SYDVKM. The chain couples TRBV28 to TRBJ2-7; TRBD2 fits 12 bases in the junction. The source material was peripheral blood. The clonotype comes from a man in his 70s with active or convalescent COVID-19. For the CDR3, the sequence is CASSDVPSGRAGAYEQYF. The DNA sequence follows: TGTGCCAGCAGTGACGTGCCTAGCGGGAGGGCCGGGGCTTACGAGCAGTACTTC. The reference TRBV28 and TRBJ2-7 proteins fill in what lies around the CDR3, so the full variable domain reads DVKVTQSSRYLVKRTGEKVFLECVQDMDHENMFWYRQDPGLGLRLIYFSYDVKMKEKGDIPEGYSVSREKKERFSLILESASTNQTSMYLCASSDVPSGRAGAYEQYFGPGTRLTVT.